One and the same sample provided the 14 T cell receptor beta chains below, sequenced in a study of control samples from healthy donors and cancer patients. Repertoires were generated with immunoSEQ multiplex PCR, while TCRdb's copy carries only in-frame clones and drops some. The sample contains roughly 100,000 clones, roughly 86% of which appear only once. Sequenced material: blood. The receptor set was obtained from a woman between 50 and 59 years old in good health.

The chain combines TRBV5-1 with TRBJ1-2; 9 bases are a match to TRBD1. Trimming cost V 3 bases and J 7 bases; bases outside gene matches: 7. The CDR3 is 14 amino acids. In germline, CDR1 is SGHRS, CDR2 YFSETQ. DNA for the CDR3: TGCGCCAGCAGCTCGGGGACAGGGACGGGTGGCTACACCTTC. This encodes CASSSGTGTGGYTF.

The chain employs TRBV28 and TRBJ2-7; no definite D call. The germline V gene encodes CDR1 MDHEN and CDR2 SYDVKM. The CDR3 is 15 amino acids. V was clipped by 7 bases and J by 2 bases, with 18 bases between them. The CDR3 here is CASNPGGVGTYEQYF. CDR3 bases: TGTGCCAGCAACCCCGGTGGGGTTGGGACCTACGAGCAGTACTTC.

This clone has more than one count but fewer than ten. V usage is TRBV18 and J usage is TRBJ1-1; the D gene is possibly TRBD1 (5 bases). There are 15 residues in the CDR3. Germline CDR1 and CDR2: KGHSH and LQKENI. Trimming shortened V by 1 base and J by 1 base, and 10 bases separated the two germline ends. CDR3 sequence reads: CASSPLTGWNTEAFF. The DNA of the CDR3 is TGTGCCAGCTCACCACTCACAGGTTGGAACACTGAAGCTTTCTTT. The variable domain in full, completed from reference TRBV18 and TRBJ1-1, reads NAGVMQNPRHLVRRRGQEARLRCSPMKGHSHVYWYRQLPEEGLKFMVYLQKENIIDESGMPKERFSAEFPKEGPSILRIQQVVRGDSAAYFCASSPLTGWNTEAFFGQGTRLTVV.

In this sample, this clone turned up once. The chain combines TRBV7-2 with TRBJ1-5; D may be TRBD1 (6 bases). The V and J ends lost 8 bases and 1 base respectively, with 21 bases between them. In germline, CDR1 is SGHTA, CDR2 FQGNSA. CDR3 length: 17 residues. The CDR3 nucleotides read TGTGCCAGCGCGTGGGGGGGGCGAGGGCTGAGCAATCAGCCCCAGCATTTT. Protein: CASAWGGRGLSNQPQHF.

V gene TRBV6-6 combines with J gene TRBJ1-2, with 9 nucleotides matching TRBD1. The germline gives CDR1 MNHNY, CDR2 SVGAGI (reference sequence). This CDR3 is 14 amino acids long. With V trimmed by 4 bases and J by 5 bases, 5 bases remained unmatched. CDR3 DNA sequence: TGTGCCAGCAGTTCTCCGGGACAGGGATATGGCTACACCTTC. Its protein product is CASSSPGQGYGYTF.

CDR3 amino acids: CASSLLAGDGNTIYF. The CDR3, as DNA: TGTGCCAGCAGCTTACTAGCAGGGGATGGAAACACCATATATTTT. The chain employs TRBV7-9 and TRBJ1-3; possible D gene TRBD1, 6 bases. V was cut by 2 bases and J by 3 bases, with 11 bases left in between. Germline V lookup: CDR1 SEHNR, CDR2 FQNEAQ (reference sequence). The CDR3 totals 15 residues. Supplemented by reference TRBV7-9 and TRBJ1-3, the full variable domain reads DTGVSQNPRHKITKRGQNVTFRCDPISEHNRLYWYRQTLGQGPEFLTYFQNEAQLEKSRLLSDRFSAERPKGSFSTLEIQRTEQGDSAMYLCASSLLAGDGNTIYFGEGSWLTVV.

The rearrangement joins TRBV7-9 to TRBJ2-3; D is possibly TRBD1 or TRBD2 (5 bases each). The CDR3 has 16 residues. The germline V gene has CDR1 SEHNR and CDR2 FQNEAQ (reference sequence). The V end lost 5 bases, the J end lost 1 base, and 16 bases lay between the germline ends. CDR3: CASSQATGTGTDTQYF. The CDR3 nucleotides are TGTGCCAGCAGCCAAGCTACGGGGACCGGCACAGATACGCAGTATTTT.

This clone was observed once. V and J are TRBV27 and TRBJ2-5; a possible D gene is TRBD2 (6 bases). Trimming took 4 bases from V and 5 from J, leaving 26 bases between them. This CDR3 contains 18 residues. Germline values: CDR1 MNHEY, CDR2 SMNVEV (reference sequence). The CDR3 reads CASSSTQSGGVVGETQYF. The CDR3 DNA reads TGTGCCAGCAGTTCGACACAGTCTGGCGGGGTAGTCGGGGAGACCCAGTACTTC.

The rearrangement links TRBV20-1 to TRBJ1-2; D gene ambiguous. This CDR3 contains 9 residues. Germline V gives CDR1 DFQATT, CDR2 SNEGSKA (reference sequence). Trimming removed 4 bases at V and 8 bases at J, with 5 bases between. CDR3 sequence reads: CSAKWGYTF. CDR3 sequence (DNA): TGCAGTGCTAAATGGGGCTACACCTTC.

The CDR3: CASSFAGLPNNEQFF. In nucleotides, the CDR3 is TGTGCCAGCAGTTTCGCAGGGCTCCCGAACAATGAGCAGTTCTTC. The chain is built from TRBV6-2 or TRBV6-3 and TRBJ2-1; D possibly corresponds to TRBD1 (5 bases). The germline V and J ends were trimmed by 4 bases and 5 bases, with 15 bases remaining between them. Germline assignment: CDR1 MNHEY and CDR2 SVGEGT. The CDR3 is 15 amino acids.

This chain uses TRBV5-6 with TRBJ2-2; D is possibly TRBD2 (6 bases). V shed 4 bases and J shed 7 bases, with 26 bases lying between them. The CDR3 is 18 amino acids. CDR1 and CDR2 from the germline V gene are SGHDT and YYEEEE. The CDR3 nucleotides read TGTGCCAGCAGCCGCCGGGGGTTTCCGGGGAGTGAGAACGGGGAGCTGTTTTTT. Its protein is CASSRRGFPGSENGELFF.

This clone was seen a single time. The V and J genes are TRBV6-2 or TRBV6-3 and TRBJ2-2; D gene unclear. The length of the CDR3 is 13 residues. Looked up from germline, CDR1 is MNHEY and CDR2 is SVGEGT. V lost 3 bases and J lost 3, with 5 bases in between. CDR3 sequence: CASSYGDTGELFF. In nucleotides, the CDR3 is TGTGCCAGCAGTTATGGGGACACCGGGGAGCTGTTTTTT.

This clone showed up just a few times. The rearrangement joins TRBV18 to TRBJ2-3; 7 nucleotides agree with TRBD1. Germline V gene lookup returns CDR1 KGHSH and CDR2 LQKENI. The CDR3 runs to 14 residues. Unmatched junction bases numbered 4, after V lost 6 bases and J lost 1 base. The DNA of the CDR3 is TGTGCCAGCTCTGAGGGGGCTGGCACAGATACGCAGTATTTT. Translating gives CASSEGAGTDTQYF.

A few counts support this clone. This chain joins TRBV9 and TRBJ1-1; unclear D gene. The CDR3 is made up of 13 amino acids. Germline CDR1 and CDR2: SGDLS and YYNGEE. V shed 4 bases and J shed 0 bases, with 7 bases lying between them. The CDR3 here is CASSSSMNTEAFF. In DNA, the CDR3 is TGTGCCAGCAGCTCTAGTATGAACACTGAAGCTTTCTTT.